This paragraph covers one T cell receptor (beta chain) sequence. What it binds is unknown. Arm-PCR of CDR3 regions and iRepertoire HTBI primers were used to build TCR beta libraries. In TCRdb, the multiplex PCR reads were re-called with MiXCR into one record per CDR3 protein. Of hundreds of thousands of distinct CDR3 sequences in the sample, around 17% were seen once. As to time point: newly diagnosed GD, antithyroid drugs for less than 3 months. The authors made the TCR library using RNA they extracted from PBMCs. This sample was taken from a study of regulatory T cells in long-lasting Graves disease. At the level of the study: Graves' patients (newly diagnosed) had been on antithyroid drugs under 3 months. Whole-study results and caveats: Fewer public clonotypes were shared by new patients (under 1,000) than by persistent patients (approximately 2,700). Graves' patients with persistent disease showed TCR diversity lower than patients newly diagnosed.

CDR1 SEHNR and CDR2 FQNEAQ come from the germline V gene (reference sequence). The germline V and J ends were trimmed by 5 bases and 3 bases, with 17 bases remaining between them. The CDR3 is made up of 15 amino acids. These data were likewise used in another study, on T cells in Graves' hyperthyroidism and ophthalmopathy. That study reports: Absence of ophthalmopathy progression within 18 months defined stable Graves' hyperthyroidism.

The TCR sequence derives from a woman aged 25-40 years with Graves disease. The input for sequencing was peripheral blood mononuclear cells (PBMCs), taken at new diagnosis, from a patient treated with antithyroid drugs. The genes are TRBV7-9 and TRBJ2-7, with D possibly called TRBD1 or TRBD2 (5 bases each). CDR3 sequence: CASSQDRDGVYEQYF. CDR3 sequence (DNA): TGTGCCAGCAGCCAGGACCGGGACGGAGTCTACGAGCAGTACTTC.